The 8 T cell receptor beta chains below were found in one sample sequenced in a study of Graves' ophthalmopathy and Graves' hyperthyroidism (dated by TCRdb to 2017 to 2018). Sequencing relied on an Illumina HiSeq 2000. For repertoire sequencing, the TCR beta CDR3 regions were amplified from RNA transcripts. A first-round RT-PCR used HTBI primers with the Qiagen OneStep RT-PCR kit, followed by a second-round multiplex PCR, size selection and purification. The raw public data were reprocessed by TCRdb itself: fastp quality trimming at Q25, MiXCR clonotype calling, in-frame beta chains only. Identical CDR3 proteins give one entry, which carries the most common genes and DNA. Across this sample there are 1 million to 1.3 million distinct CDR3 sequences, with less than 45% seen only once. The top ten clonotypes cover approximately 12% of the sample. The sequenced material came from peripheral blood or thyroid tissue (not recorded which). The receptors were sampled from an adult man with Graves' hyperthyroidism.

This sequence joins TRBV2 and TRBJ1-5; D gene unclear. Trimming took 6 bases from V and 9 from J, leaving 15 bases between them. The CDR3 is made up of 13 amino acids. The germline gives CDR1 SNHLY, CDR2 FYNNEI. The CDR3 sequence is CASSPNGRGPQHF. The CDR3 nucleotides are TGTGCCAGCAGCCCGAACGGGCGGGGGCCCCAGCATTTT.

The chain uses TRBV4-1 and TRBJ2-2; 7 bases align to TRBD2. The CDR3 length is 17 residues. V lost 3 bases, J lost 1 base, and 8 bases stayed unmatched. From germline, CDR1 is MGHRA and CDR2 YSYEKL. CDR3 in amino acids: CASSHPQTGGNTGELFF. The CDR3 nucleotides read TGCGCCAGCAGCCACCCGCAGACGGGGGGGAACACCGGGGAGCTGTTTTTT.

The rearrangement uses TRBV9 and TRBJ1-1; no clear D. The CDR3 loop spans 12 amino acids. Trimming removed 3 bases at V and 4 bases at J, with 7 bases between. Per the germline V gene, CDR1 is SGDLS and CDR2 is YYNGEE. The CDR3 here is CASSDLSTEAFF. The CDR3 nucleotides read TGTGCCAGCAGCGATTTATCCACTGAAGCTTTCTTT.

V usage is TRBV6-6 and J usage is TRBJ2-5; no clear D gene. From germline, CDR1 is MNHNY and CDR2 SVGAGI (reference sequence). The V end was cut by 2 bases, the J end by 7 bases, with 11 bases between. The length of the CDR3 is 13 residues. The CDR3 nucleotides read TGTGCCAGCAGTTACGGGGATTCGGGGACCCAGTACTTC. Amino acid sequence: CASSYGDSGTQYF.

The chain recombines TRBV25-1 with TRBJ1-2; 9 bases agree with TRBD1. CDR3 length: 13 amino acids. CDR1 is MGHDK, CDR2 SYGVNS, per germline. The V gene end was trimmed by 10 bases and the J gene end by 8 bases; junction bases not matched to a gene: 11. The CDR3 bases are TGTGCCACCAACCGGGACAGGGCGGGAGGCTACACCTTC. Protein: CATNRDRAGGYTF.

This chain uses TRBV29-1 with TRBJ1-3; the match to TRBD1 covers 7 bases. Trimming at V came to 4 bases and at J to 2 bases, leaving 2 bases not matched to a gene. The length of the CDR3 is 13 residues. Germline V gene data show CDR1 as SQVTM and CDR2 as ANQGSEA. The CDR3 sequence: CSVAGTAGNTIYF. CDR3 in DNA: TGCAGCGTTGCCGGGACAGCTGGAAACACCATATATTTT.

This clonotype was counted once. The conserved phenylalanine or tryptophan is not found at the CDR3 terminus, so this likely reflects a read error. Because the CDR3's place on the DNA is in doubt, the DNA is left out and the CDR3 is given as listed by TCRdb. The chain combines TRBV25-1 with TRBJ1-6; the D call TRBD1 from the table was never checked on the DNA. Germline V gene sequence: CDR1 MGHDK, CDR2 SYGVNS. The CDR3 totals 9 residues, both ends included. Here the CDR3 reads CASSRGNNY.

About this clonotype: One junction end does not reproduce the germline sequence, and a read error may be involved. The chain recombines TRBV30 with TRBJ1-5, with TRBD1 matching 9 bases. The germline CDR1 and CDR2 sequences are GTSNPN and SVGIG (reference sequence). The CDR3 spans 13 residues. The CDR3 spells CAWGGQGNRPQHF. The DNA for the CDR3 is TGTGCCTGGGGGGGACAGGGAAATCGGCCCCAGCATTTT.